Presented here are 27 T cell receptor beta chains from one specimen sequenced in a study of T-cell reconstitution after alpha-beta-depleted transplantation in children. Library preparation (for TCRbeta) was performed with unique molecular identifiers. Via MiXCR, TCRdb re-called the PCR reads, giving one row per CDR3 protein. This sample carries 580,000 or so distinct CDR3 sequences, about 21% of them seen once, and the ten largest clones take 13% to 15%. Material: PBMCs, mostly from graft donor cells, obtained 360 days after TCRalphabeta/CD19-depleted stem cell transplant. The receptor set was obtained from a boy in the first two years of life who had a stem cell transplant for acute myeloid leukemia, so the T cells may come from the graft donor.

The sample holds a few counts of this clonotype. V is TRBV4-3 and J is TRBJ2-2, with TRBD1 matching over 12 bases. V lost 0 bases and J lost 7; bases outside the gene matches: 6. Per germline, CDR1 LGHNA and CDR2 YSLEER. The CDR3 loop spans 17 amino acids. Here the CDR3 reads CASSQDGTGGANGELFF. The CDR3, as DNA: TGCGCCAGCAGCCAAGATGGGACAGGGGGCGCGAACGGGGAGCTGTTTTTT.

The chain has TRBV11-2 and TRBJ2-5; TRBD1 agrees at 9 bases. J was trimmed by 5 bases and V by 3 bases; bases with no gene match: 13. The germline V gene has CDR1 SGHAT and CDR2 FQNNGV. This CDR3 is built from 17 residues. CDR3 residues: CASSFMVGTGLGETQYF. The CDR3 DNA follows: TGTGCCAGCAGCTTTATGGTCGGGACAGGGCTAGGGGAGACCCAGTACTTC.

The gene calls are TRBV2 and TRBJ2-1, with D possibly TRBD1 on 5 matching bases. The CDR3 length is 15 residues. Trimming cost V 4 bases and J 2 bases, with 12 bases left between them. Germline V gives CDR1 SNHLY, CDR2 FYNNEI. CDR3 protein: CASSVQGVPYNEQFF. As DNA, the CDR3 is TGTGCCAGCAGTGTTCAAGGGGTCCCCTACAATGAGCAGTTCTTC. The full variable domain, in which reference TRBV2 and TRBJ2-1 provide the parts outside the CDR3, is EPEVTQTPSHQVTQMGQEVILRCVPISNHLYFYWYRQILGQKVEFLVSFYNNEISEKSEIFDDQFSVERPDGSNFTLKIRSTKLEDSAMYFCASSVQGVPYNEQFFGPGTRLTVL.

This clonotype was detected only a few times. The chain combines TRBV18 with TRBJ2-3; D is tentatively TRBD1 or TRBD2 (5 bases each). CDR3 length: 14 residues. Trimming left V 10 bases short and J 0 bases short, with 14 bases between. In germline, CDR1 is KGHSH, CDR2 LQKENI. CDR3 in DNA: TGTGCCACCAGTAAGTGGGGGAGCACAGATACGCAGTATTTT. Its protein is CATSKWGSTDTQYF.

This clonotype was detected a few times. As DNA, the CDR3 is TGTGCCAGCAGTTACTCCAGGGCACGGGAAGAGACCCAGTACTTC. Translation gives CASSYSRAREETQYF. The chain uses TRBV6-5 and TRBJ2-5; a weak D match, TRBD1 (5 bases). This CDR3 has 15 amino acids. V dropped 0 bases and J dropped 3 bases, with 11 bases sitting between them. CDR1 is MNHEY, CDR2 SVGAGI, per germline.

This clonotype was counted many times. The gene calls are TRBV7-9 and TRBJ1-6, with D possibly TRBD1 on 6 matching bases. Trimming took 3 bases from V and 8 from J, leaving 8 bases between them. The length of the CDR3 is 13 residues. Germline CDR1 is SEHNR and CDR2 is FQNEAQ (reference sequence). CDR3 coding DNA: TGTGCCAGCAGCTTTAGGACAGATTCACCCCTCCACTTT. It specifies CASSFRTDSPLHF. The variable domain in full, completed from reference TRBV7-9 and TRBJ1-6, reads DTGVSQNPRHKITKRGQNVTFRCDPISEHNRLYWYRQTLGQGPEFLTYFQNEAQLEKSRLLSDRFSAERPKGSFSTLEIQRTEQGDSAMYLCASSFRTDSPLHFGNGTRLTVT.

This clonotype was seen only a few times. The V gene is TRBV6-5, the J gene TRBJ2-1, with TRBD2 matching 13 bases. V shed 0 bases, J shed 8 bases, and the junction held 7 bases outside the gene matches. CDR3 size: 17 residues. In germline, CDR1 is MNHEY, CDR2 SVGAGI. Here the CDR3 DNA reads TGTGCCAGCAGTTACTCGGTGGGACTAGCGGGGTCTGATGAGCAGTTCTTC. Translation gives CASSYSVGLAGSDEQFF.

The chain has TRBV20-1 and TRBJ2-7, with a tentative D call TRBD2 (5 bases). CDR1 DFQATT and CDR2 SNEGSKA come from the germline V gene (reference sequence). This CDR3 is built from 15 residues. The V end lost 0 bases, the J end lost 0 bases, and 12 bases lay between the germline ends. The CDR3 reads CSARDREALSYEQYF. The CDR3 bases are TGCAGTGCTAGAGATCGGGAAGCGCTCTCCTACGAGCAGTACTTC.

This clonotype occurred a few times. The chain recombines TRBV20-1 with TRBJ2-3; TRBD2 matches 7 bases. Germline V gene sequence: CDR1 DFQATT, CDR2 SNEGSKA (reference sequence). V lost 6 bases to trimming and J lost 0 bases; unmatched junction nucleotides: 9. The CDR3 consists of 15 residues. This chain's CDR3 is CSAQSGTTSTDTQYF. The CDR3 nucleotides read TGCAGTGCCCAGTCCGGGACTACGAGCACAGATACGCAGTATTTT.

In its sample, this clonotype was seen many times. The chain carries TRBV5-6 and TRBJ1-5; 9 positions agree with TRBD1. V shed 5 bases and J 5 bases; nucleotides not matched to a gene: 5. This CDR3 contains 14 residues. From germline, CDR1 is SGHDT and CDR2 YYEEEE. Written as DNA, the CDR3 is TGTGCCAGCAGAAAGGGACAGGGTTATCAGCCCCAGCATTTT. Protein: CASRKGQGYQPQHF.

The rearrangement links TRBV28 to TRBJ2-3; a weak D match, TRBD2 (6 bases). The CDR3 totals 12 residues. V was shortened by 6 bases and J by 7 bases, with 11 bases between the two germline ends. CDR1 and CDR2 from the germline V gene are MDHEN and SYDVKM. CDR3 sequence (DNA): TGTGCCAGCAGGGCGGGACGGTATACGCAGTATTTT. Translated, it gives CASRAGRYTQYF.

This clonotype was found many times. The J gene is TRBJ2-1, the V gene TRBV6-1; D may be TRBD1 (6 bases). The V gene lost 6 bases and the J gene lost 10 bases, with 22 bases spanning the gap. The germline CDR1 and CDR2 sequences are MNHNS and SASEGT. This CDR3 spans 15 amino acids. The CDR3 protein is CASRFTITGSGEQFF. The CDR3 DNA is TGTGCCAGCAGATTCACCATTACAGGGTCGGGGGAGCAGTTCTTC.

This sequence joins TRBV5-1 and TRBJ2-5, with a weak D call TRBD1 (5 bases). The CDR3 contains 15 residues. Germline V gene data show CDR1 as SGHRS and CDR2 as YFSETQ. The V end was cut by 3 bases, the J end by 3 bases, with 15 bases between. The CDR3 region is CASSWNRRGKETQYF. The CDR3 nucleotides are TGCGCCAGCAGCTGGAACAGGAGAGGTAAAGAGACCCAGTACTTC.

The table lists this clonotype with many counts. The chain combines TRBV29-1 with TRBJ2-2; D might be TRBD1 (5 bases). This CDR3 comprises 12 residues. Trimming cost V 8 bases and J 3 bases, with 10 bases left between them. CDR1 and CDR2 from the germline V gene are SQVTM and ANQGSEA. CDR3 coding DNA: TGCAGCTCTAGGGGTGACACCGGGGAGCTGTTTTTT. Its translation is CSSRGDTGELFF.

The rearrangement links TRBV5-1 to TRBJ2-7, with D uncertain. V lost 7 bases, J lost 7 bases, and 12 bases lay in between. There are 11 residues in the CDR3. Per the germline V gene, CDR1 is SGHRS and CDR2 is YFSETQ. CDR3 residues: CASGEEGEQYF. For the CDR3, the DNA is TGCGCCAGCGGTGAGGAAGGGGAGCAGTACTTC.

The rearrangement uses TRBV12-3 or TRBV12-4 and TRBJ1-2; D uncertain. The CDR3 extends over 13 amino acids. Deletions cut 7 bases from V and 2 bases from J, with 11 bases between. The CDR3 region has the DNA TGTGCCAGCACCCCGACGGTGAACTATGGCTACACCTTC. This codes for CASTPTVNYGYTF.

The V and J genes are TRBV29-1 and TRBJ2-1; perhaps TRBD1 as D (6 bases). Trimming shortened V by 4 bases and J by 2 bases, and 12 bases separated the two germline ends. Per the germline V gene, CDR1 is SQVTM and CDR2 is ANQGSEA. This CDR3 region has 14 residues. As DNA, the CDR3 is TGCAGCGTTGCTCCGGCAGGGGCCTACAATGAGCAGTTCTTC. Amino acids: CSVAPAGAYNEQFF.

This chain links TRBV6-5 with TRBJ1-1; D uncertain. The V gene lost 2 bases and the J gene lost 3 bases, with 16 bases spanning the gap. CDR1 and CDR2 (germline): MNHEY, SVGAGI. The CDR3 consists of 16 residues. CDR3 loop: CASSYTRSDWDTEAFF. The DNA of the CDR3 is TGTGCCAGCAGTTACACTAGATCGGACTGGGACACTGAAGCTTTCTTT.

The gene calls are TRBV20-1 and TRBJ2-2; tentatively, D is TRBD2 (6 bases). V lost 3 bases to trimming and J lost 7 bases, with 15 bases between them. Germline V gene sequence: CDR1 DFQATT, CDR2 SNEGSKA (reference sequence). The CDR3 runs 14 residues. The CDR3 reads CSASTVGGIGELFF. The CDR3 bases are TGCAGTGCTAGTACCGTGGGAGGAATCGGGGAGCTGTTTTTT.

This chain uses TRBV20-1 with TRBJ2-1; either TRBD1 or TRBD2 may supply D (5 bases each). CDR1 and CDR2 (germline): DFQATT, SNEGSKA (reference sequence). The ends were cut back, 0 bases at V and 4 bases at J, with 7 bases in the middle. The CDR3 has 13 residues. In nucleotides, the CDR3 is TGCAGTGCTAGAGACGGGGCTTACAATGAGCAGTTCTTC. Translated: CSARDGAYNEQFF.

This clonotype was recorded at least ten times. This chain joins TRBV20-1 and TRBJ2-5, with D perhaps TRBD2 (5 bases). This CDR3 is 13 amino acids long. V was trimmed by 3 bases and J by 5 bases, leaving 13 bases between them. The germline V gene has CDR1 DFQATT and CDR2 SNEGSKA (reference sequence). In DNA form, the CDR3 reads TGCAGTGCTAGTGGCGAGGGAAAGGAGACCCAGTACTTC. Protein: CSASGEGKETQYF.

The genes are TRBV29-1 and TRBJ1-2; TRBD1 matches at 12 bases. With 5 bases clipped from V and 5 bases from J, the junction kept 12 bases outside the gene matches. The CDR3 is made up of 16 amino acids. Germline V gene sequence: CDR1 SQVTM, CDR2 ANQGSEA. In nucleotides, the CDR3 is TGCAGCGTTTACCGGGACAGGGGGCGGCAGCCGTATGGCTACACCTTC. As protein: CSVYRDRGRQPYGYTF.

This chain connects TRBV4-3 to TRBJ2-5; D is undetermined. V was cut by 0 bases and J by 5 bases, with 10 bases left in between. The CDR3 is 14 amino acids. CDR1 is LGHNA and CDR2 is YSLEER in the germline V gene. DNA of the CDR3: TGCGCCAGCAGCCAAGAAGGTGAGGCGGAGACCCAGTACTTC. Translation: CASSQEGEAETQYF.

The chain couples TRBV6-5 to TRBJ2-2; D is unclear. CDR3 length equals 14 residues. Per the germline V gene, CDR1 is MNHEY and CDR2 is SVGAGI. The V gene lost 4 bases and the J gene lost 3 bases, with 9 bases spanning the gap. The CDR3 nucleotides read TGTGCCAGCAGTTTTGACCCCCACACCGGGGAGCTGTTTTTT. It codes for CASSFDPHTGELFF.

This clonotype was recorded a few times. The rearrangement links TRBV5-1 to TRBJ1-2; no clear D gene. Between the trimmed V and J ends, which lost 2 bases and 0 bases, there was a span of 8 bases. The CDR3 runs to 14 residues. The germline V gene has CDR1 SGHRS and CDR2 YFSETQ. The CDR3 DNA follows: TGCGCCAGCAGCTTTGGCAATTCTAACTATGGCTACACCTTC. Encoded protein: CASSFGNSNYGYTF.

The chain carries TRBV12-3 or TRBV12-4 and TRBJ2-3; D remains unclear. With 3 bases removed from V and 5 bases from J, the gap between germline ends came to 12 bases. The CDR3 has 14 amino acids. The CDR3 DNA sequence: TGTGCCAGCAGTTTCCCCACAGTTAAAGATACGCAGTATTTT. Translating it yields CASSFPTVKDTQYF.

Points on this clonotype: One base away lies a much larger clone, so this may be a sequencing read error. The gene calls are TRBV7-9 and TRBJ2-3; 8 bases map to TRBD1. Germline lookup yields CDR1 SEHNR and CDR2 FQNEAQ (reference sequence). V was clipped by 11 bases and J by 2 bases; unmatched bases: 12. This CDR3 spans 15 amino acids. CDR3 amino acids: CACITGTGVTDTQYF. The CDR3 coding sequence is TGTGCCTGCATCACCGGGACAGGAGTCACAGATACGCAGTATTTT.